These T cell receptor beta chains were read from a single sample in a study of control samples from healthy donors and cancer patients. Clones were sequenced by immunoSEQ multiplex PCR, and TCRdb holds only the in-frame ones, with some missing. Here the sample spans 100,000 to 150,000 clones, about 92% being singletons. The sample taken for sequencing was blood. The source of these receptors is a woman in her forties or fifties in good health. CDR3s leave out the opening cysteine and the closing phenylalanine or tryptophan. The order of the fields is clone size, V gene, J gene, CDR3 length, D gene, CDR3 protein. D genes are given only for firm matches. Some rows have no size entry. The others give once, few or many, or a class for an expanded clone.

>NA|TRBV6-6|TRBJ1-4|10|NA
ASRQTTEKLF
>NA|TRBV19|TRBJ1-6|13|NA
ASSNVLGNNSPLH
>NA|TRBV3-1/TRBV3-2|TRBJ1-2|13|NA
ASSPNRVYSYGYT
>NA|TRBV5-1|TRBJ1-1|16|NA
ASSLNGQGTLFLPEAF
>NA|TRBV28|TRBJ1-4|14|TRBD1
ASSLLPGGTNEKLF
>NA|TRBV29-1|TRBJ2-1|18|TRBD2
SVARPWRLAGEASNNEQF
>once|TRBV29-1|TRBJ1-2|14|NA
SVEPQAGLLNYGYT
>NA|TRBV5-1|TRBJ2-2|13|TRBD1
ASSSGQGAAGELF
>NA|TRBV2|TRBJ2-7|13|NA
ASRYQGSSNYEQY
>NA|TRBV11-1|TRBJ2-5|14|TRBD2
ASSIPSGGSQETQY
>NA|TRBV5-1|TRBJ1-1|12|NA
ASSSPGRNTEAF
>NA|TRBV19|TRBJ2-1|13|TRBD2
ASSLGLAGGFEQF
>once|TRBV28|TRBJ1-5|12|NA
ASSSVADNQPQH
>NA|TRBV6-5|TRBJ2-5|13|TRBD2
ASKASGGSQETQY
>NA|TRBV7-9|TRBJ1-5|13|TRBD1
ASSLDDRGNQPQH
>NA|TRBV5-4|TRBJ2-2|15|NA
ASTPKSGTTNTGELF
>NA|TRBV11-3|TRBJ2-7|12|NA
ASSLDRASYEQY
>NA|TRBV20-1|TRBJ1-4|8|NA
SARREKLF
>NA|TRBV3-1/TRBV3-2|TRBJ2-5|14|TRBD2
ASSQVIAGEGETQY
>NA|TRBV5-1|TRBJ2-7|13|TRBD1
ASSLRPGQGYEQY
>NA|TRBV18|TRBJ1-2|12|TRBD1
ASSPLPGQGSYT
>NA|TRBV21-1|TRBJ1-5|15|NA
ASSLKGPGHINQPQH
>once|TRBV5-1|TRBJ1-1|13|TRBD1
ASSLVSGGGTEAF
>NA|TRBV5-1|TRBJ2-1|12|NA
ASSGGTTYNEQF
>NA|TRBV12-3/TRBV12-4|TRBJ1-4|11|NA
ASRIRGFGKLF
>NA|TRBV5-6|TRBJ1-1|10|NA
ASSLTYTEAF
>NA|TRBV6-5|TRBJ1-4|11|NA
AGNDRRNEKLF
>NA|TRBV7-9|TRBJ1-6|12|TRBD1
ASRVTGGNSPLH
>NA|TRBV7-6|TRBJ2-3|13|NA
ASRDRPSSTDTQY
>few|TRBV2|TRBJ1-5|13|NA
ASSETDGDNQPQH
>NA|TRBV27|TRBJ2-3|15|NA
ASSLSEGPGRGHTQY
>NA|TRBV7-9|TRBJ1-5|13|TRBD1
ASSTGTGGNQPQH
>NA|TRBV27|TRBJ2-1|12|TRBD2
ASSLGTRNGEQF
>NA|TRBV10-3|TRBJ2-3|14|TRBD2
AISEFGSGSTDTQY